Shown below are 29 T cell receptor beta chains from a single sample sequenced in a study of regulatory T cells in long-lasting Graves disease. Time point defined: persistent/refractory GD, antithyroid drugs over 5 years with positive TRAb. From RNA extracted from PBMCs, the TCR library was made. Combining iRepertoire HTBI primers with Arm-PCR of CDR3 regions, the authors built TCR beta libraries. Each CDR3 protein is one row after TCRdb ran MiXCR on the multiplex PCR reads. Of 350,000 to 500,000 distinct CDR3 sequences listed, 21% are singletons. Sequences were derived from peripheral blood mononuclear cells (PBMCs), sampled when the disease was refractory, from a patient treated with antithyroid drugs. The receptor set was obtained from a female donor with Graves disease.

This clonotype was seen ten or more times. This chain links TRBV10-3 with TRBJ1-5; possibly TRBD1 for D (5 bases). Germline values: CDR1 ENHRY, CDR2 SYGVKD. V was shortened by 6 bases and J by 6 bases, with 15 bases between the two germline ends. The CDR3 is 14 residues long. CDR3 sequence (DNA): TGTGCCATCAGCCTTTCCAGGGTTACTCAGCCCCAGCATTTT. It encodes CAISLSRVTQPQHF.

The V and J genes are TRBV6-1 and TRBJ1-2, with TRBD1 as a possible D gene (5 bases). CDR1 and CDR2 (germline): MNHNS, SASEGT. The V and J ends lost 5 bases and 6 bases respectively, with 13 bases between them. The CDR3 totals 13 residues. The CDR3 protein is CASSRVGGDGYTF. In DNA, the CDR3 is TGTGCCAGCAGTAGGGTCGGGGGAGATGGCTACACCTTC.

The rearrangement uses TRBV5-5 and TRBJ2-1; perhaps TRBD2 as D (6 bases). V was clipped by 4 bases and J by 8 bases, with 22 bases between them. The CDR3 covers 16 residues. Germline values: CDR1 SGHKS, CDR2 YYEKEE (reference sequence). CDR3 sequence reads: CASSQEVGLASDEQFF. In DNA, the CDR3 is TGTGCCAGCAGCCAAGAGGTTGGTCTAGCGTCTGATGAGCAGTTCTTC.

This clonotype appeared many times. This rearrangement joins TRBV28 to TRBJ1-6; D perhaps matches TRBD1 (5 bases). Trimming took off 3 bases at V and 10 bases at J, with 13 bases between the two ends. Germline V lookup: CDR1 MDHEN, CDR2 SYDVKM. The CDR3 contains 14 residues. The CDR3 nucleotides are TGTGCCAGCAGTTTGAAAGGGGCAAGGTCACCCCTCCACTTT. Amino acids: CASSLKGARSPLHF.

The CDR3 is CASSGHSSGANVLTF. Written as DNA, the CDR3 is TGTGCCAGCAGCGGACACAGCTCTGGGGCCAACGTCCTGACTTTC. The chain recombines TRBV4-2 with TRBJ2-6, with a tentative D call TRBD1 (5 bases). Germline V gene lookup returns CDR1 LGHNA and CDR2 YNFKEQ. V shed 5 bases and J shed 0 bases, with 8 bases lying between them. The CDR3 spans 15 residues.

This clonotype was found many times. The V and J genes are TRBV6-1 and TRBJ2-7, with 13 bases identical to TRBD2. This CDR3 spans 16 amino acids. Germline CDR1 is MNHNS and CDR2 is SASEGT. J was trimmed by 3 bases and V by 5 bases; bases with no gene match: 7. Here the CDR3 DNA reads TGTGCCAGCAGTCCGTGGACTAGCGGGAGTTTCTACGAGCAGTACTTC. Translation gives CASSPWTSGSFYEQYF.

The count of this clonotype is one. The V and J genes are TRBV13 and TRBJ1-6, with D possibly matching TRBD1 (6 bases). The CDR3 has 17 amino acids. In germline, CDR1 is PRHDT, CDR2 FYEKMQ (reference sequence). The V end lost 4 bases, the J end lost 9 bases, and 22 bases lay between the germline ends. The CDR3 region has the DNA TGTGCCAGCAGCTCTAGGGCCTCCTCGGGGGGCGGTTCACCCCTCCACTTT. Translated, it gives CASSSRASSGGGSPLHF.

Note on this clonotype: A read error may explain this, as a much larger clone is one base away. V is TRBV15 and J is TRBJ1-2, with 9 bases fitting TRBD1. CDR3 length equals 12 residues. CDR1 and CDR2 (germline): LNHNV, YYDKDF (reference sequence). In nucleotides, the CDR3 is TGTGCCAACAGCAGGACAGGGGATGGCTACACCTTC. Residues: CANSRTGDGYTF.

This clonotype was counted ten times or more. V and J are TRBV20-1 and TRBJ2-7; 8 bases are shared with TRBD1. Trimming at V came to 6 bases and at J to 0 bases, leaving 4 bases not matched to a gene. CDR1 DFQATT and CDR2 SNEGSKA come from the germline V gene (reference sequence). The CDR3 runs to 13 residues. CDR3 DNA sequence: TGCAGTGCGGGGGACAGGCTCTCCTACGAGCAGTACTTC. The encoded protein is CSAGDRLSYEQYF.

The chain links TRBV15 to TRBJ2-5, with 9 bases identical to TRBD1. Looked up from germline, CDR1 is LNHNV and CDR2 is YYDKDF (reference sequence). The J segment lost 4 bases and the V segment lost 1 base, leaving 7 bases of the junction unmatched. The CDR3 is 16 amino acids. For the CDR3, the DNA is TGTGCCACCAGCAGAGGTGTCACAGGGGGCGCAGAGACCCAGTACTTC. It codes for CATSRGVTGGAETQYF.

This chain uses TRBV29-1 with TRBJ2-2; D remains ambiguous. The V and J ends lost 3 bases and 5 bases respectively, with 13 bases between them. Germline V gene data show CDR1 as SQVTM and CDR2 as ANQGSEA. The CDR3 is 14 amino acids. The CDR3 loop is CSVDPDLGTGELFF. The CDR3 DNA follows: TGCAGCGTTGATCCTGATCTGGGGACCGGGGAGCTGTTTTTT.

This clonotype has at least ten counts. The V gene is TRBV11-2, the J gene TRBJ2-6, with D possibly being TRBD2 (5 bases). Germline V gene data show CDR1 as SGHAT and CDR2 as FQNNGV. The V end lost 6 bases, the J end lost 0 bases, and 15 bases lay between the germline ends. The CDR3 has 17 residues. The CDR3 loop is CASSISAGSSGANVLTF. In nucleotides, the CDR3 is TGTGCCAGCAGTATAAGTGCGGGCAGCTCTGGGGCCAACGTCCTGACTTTC.

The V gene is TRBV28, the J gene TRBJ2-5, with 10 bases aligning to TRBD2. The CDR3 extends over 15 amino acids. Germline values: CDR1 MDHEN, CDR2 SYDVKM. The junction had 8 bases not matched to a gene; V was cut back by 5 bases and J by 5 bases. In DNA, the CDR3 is TGTGCCAGCAGTCTCGCCGGGACTAGCGTTGAGACCCAGTACTTC. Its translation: CASSLAGTSVETQYF. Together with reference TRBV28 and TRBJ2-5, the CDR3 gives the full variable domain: DVKVTQSSRYLVKRTGEKVFLECVQDMDHENMFWYRQDPGLGLRLIYFSYDVKMKEKGDIPEGYSVSREKKERFSLILESASTNQTSMYLCASSLAGTSVETQYFGPGTRLLVL.

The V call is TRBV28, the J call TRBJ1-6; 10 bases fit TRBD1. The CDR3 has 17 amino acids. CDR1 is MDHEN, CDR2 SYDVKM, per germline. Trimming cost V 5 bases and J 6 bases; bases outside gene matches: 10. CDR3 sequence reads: CASSPGTGVFGNSPLHF. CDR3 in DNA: TGTGCCAGCAGTCCCGGGACAGGGGTATTCGGTAATTCACCCCTCCACTTT.

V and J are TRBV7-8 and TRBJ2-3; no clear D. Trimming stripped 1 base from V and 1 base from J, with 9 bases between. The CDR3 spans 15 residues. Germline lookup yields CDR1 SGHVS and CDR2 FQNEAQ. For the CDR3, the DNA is TGTGCCAGCAGCTTAGTCCGGCTAGGCACAGATACGCAGTATTTT. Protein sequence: CASSLVRLGTDTQYF.

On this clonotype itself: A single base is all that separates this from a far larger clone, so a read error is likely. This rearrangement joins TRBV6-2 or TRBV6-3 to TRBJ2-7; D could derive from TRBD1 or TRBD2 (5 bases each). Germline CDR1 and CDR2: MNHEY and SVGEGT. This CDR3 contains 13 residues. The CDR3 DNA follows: TGTGCCAGCAAAGTCCCAGGGAGCTACGGGCAGTACTTC. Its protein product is CASKVPGSYGQYF.

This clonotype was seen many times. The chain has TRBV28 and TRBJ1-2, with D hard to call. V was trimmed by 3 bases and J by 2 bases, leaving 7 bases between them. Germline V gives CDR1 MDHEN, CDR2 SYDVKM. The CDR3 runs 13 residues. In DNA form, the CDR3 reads TGTGCCAGCAGTTTGGTCAGAAACTATGGCTACACCTTC. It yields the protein CASSLVRNYGYTF.

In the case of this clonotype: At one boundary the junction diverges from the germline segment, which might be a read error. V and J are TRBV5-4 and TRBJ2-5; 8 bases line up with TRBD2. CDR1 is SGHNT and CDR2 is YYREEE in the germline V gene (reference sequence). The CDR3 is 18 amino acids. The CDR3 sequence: CASSQDFGLSGSRETQYF. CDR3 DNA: TGCGCCAGCAGCCAAGATTTTGGTCTCAGCGGGAGCCGAGAGACCCAGTACTTC.

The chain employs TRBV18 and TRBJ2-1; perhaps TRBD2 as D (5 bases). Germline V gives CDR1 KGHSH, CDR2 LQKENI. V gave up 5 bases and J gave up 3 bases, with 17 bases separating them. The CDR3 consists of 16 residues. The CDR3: CASSVRTLPIYNEQFF. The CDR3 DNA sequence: TGTGCCAGCTCAGTCCGGACTCTACCCATCTACAATGAGCAGTTCTTC.

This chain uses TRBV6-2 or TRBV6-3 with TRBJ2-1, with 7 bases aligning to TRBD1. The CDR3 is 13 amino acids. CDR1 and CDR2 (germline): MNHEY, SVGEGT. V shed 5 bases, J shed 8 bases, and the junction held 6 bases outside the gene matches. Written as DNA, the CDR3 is TGTGCCAGCAGTGTGACAGGGTACTATGAGCAGTTCTTC. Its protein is CASSVTGYYEQFF.

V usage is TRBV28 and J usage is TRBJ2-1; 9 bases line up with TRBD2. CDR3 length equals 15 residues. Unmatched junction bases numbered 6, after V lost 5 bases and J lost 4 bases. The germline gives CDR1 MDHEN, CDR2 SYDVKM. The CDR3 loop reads CASSLTSGRYNEQFF. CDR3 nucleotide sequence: TGTGCCAGCAGTCTGACTAGCGGCAGATACAATGAGCAGTTCTTC.

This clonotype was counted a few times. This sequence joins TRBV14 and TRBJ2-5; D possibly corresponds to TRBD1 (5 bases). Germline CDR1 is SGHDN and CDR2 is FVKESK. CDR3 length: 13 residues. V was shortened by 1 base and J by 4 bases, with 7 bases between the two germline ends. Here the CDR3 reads CASSQARVETQYF. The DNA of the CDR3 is TGTGCCAGCAGCCAAGCCAGGGTAGAGACCCAGTACTTC.

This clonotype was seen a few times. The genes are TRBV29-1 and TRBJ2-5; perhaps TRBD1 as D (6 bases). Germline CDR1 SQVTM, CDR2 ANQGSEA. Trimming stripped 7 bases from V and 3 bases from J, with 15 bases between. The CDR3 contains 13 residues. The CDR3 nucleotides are TGCAGCGCAGAAACAGGGTTCGAAGAGACCCAGTACTTC. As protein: CSAETGFEETQYF.

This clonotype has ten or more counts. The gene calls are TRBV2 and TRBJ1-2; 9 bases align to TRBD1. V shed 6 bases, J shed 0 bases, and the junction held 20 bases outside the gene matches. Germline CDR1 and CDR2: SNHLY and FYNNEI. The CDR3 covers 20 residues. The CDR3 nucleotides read TGTGCCAGCAGGGCCTATCGACAGGGGGGAAATGAAAAAACTAACTATGGCTACACCTTC. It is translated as CASRAYRQGGNEKTNYGYTF.

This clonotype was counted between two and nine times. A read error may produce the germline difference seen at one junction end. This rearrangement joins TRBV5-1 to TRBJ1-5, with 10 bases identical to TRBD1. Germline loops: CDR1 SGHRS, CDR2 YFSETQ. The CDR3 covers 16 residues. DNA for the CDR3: TGTGCCAGCAGACGAACCGGGACAGGGGACGCTCAGCCCCAGCATTTT. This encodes CASRRTGTGDAQPQHF.

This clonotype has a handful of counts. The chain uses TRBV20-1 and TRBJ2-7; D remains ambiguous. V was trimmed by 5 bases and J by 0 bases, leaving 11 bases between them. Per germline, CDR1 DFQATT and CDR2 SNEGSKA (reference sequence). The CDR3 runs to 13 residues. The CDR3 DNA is TGCAGTGCTCGGTCCCCGAGCTCCTACGAGCAGTACTTC. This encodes CSARSPSSYEQYF.

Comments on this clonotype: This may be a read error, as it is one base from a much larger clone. In DNA form, the CDR3 reads TGTGCCAGCAGCTCCGGGACAGCAAGCTCCTACGAGCAGTGCTTC. It translates to CASSSGTASSYEQCF. The rearrangement joins TRBV7-8 to TRBJ2-7; 7 nucleotides agree with TRBD1. CDR3 length equals 15 residues. The germline CDR1 and CDR2 sequences are SGHVS and FQNEAQ.

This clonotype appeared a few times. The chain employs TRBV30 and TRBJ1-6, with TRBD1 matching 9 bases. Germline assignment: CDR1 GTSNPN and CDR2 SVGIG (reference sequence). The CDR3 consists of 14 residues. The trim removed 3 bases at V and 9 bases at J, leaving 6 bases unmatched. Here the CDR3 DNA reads TGTGCCTGGAGCCAGGGGACAGGGAGTTCACCCCTCCACTTT. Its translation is CAWSQGTGSSPLHF.

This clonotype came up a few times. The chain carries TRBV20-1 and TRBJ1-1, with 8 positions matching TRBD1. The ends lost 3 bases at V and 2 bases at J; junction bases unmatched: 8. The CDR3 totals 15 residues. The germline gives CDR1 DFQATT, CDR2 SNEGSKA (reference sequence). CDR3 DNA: TGCAGTGCTAGGACCCCCGGACAGGGCAACACTGAAGCTTTCTTT. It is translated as CSARTPGQGNTEAFF.